Below are 9 T cell receptor beta chains sequenced from a single sample in a study of T-cell memory formation after mild COVID-19. TCRdb called the 5' RACE reads again in MiXCR, with one record for every CDR3 protein. The top ten hold 4% to 6% of the sample, which has 100,000 to 150,000 distinct CDR3 sequences, about a sixth seen once. Sequencing used PBMCs or a T cell subset sorted from them (not recorded which). Receptors were obtained from a man younger than 30 who had mild COVID-19 (a few samples of this study predate the infection). Cell type and time point are not known.

This clonotype was picked up a small number of times. The genes are TRBV23-1 and TRBJ2-1, with unresolved D. TRBV23-1 is an ORF, and what it does is uncertain. Trimming took 8 bases from V and 0 from J, leaving 17 bases between them. The CDR3 runs to 16 residues. The CDR3 DNA reads as TGCGCCAGCCTTCTCGCGTCCCCGAGCTCCTACAATGAGCAGTTCTTC. Its protein is CASLLASPSSYNEQFF.

The chain carries TRBV10-3 and TRBJ1-2; possibly TRBD1 for D (5 bases). Germline CDR1 reads ENHRY; CDR2 reads SYGVKD. With 4 bases removed from V and 4 bases from J, the gap between germline ends came to 13 bases. This CDR3 spans 14 amino acids. In DNA form, the CDR3 reads TGTGCCATCAGTGTTACCGGGGACGGCTATGGCTACACCTTC. This gives the protein CAISVTGDGYGYTF.

This clonotype was counted between two and nine times. The chain recombines TRBV5-1 with TRBJ2-3; D uncertain. The CDR3 length is 14 residues. Trimming left V 0 bases short and J 2 bases short, with 7 bases between. Germline V gene lookup returns CDR1 SGHRS and CDR2 YFSETQ. The CDR3 sequence: CASSLDEFTDTQYF. Written as DNA, the CDR3 is TGCGCCAGCAGCTTGGACGAGTTCACAGATACGCAGTATTTT.

This sequence joins TRBV29-1 and TRBJ1-1, with D uncertain. This CDR3 has 11 amino acids. V lost 6 bases to trimming and J lost 0 bases, with 5 bases between them. CDR1 and CDR2 from the germline V gene are SQVTM and ANQGSEA. CDR3 coding DNA: TGCAGCGTGAACATGAACACTGAAGCTTTCTTT. Encoded protein: CSVNMNTEAFF.

The table lists this clonotype with a few counts. This rearrangement joins TRBV12-3 or TRBV12-4 to TRBJ2-7; tentative D call: TRBD1 (6 bases). Trimming removed 5 bases at V and 6 bases at J, with 17 bases between. The CDR3 runs to 14 residues. CDR3 sequence reads: CASSTVRGKGEQYF. CDR3 nucleotides: TGTGCCAGCAGTACAGTCAGGGGTAAGGGCGAGCAGTACTTC.

This clonotype appeared a few times. This sequence joins TRBV4-3 and TRBJ1-6, with 7 bases fitting TRBD1. Germline V gene sequence: CDR1 LGHNA, CDR2 YSLEER. Trimming at V came to 0 bases and at J to 9 bases, leaving 5 bases not matched to a gene. The CDR3 is 15 residues long. The CDR3 loop reads CASSQDRAGGSPLHF. CDR3 nucleotides: TGCGCCAGCAGCCAAGATAGGGCAGGGGGTTCACCCCTCCACTTT.

This clonotype was picked up a small number of times. The chain links TRBV7-2 to TRBJ1-1; D remains unclear. The CDR3 is 13 residues long. V gave up 3 bases and J gave up 2 bases, with 7 bases separating them. The germline gives CDR1 SGHTA, CDR2 FQGNSA. As DNA, the CDR3 is TGTGCCAGCAGCTTTACAGAAAACACTGAAGCTTTCTTT. Its translation: CASSFTENTEAFF.

The rearrangement uses TRBV25-1 and TRBJ2-6, with 7 bases identical to TRBD1. The CDR3 extends over 17 amino acids. Trimming took 2 bases from V and 0 from J; bases not matched to a gene: 4. The germline V gene has CDR1 MGHDK and CDR2 SYGVNS. CDR3 DNA sequence: TGTGCCAGCAGTGAACACAGGGGTTCCTCTGGGGCCAACGTCCTGACTTTC. This sequence encodes CASSEHRGSSGANVLTF.

The V call is TRBV19, the J call TRBJ2-5, with 7 positions matching TRBD1. Trimming removed 7 bases from V and 3 bases from J; junction bases left unmatched: 8. CDR1 is LNHDA, CDR2 SQIVND, per germline (reference sequence). The CDR3 runs 14 residues. The CDR3 sequence is CASTLTGAEETQYF. Here the CDR3 DNA reads TGTGCCAGTACCCTTACAGGGGCGGAAGAGACCCAGTACTTC.